These 10 T cell receptor beta chains were all obtained from the same sample, sequenced in a study of blood T cell repertoires in COVID-19. The assay was immunoSEQ multiplex PCR, and TCRdb's table has in-frame clones only and misses some. The sample holds over 85,000 clones, around 68% seen once. Material for sequencing was peripheral blood. Receptors were obtained from a woman aged 55-69 years with acute or convalescent COVID-19.

In its sample, this clone was seen once. In DNA form, the CDR3 reads TGCGCCAGCAGGGAGGGGGGGGAACACGAGCAGTACTTC. It is translated as CASREGGEHEQYF. J is TRBJ2-7 and V is TRBV10-2; maybe TRBD2 (7 bases). CDR1 is WSHSY, CDR2 SAAADI, per germline. The CDR3 length is 13 residues. Between the trimmed V and J ends, which lost 6 bases and 5 bases, there was a span of 14 bases.

CDR3: CSASQRSTNEKLFF. The CDR3 DNA reads TGCAGTGCTAGTCAGCGATCAACTAATGAAAAACTGTTTTTT. The chain joins TRBV20-1 to TRBJ1-4, with D hard to call. The CDR3 spans 14 residues. V lost 3 bases and J lost 0, with 8 bases in between. Germline CDR1 reads DFQATT; CDR2 reads SNEGSKA (reference sequence).

CDR3 amino acids: CASSLDLRRGGAEAFF. Here the CDR3 DNA reads TGTGCCAGCAGCTTAGATTTACGAAGGGGGGGTGCTGAAGCTTTCTTT. This chain joins TRBV11-2 and TRBJ1-1; TRBD1 is a possible D gene (6 bases). In germline, CDR1 is SGHAT, CDR2 FQNNGV. V lost 0 bases, J lost 6 bases, and 17 bases lay in between. There are 16 residues in the CDR3.

In the case of this clone: Its ends do not fully match the called genes, so a read error is possible. The genes are TRBV28 and TRBJ1-1, with 7 bases that match TRBD1. In germline, CDR1 is MDHEN, CDR2 SYDVKM. The length of the CDR3 is 13 residues. This CDR3 reads CASTLQGRVESFF. In DNA form, the CDR3 reads TGTGCCAGCACTTTACAGGGGCGGGTTGAATCTTTCTTT.

Of note for this clone: The same CDR3 is also encoded by other DNA sequences in this sample. The V gene is TRBV11-2, the J gene TRBJ1-4, with 8 bases matching TRBD1. Losses at the gene ends were 1 base for V and 5 bases for J; bases not matched to a gene: 3. Germline loops: CDR1 SGHAT, CDR2 FQNNGV. This CDR3 is built from 15 residues. In nucleotides, the CDR3 is TGTGCCAGCAGCTTAGGGACAGGGCGAAATGAAAAACTGTTTTTT. Protein sequence: CASSLGTGRNEKLFF.

This clone was observed a handful of times. The chain has TRBV10-3 and TRBJ1-2; 10 bases line up with TRBD1. Germline CDR1 reads ENHRY; CDR2 reads SYGVKD. The CDR3 sequence is 15 residues long. The ends lost 3 bases at V and 3 bases at J; junction bases unmatched: 4. CDR3 in DNA: TGTGCCATCAGTGACCCCGGGACAGGGGACTATGGCTACACCTTC. It specifies CAISDPGTGDYGYTF.

This chain connects TRBV5-4 to TRBJ1-1; D remains unclear. The V end lost 0 bases, the J end lost 7 bases, and 10 bases lay between the germline ends. Germline CDR1 and CDR2: SGHNT and YYREEE (reference sequence). The CDR3 length is 13 residues. The CDR3 bases are TGTGCCAGCAGCTTGGAGTTAGTGAGTGAAGCTTTCTTT. Translated: CASSLELVSEAFF.

V is TRBV30 and J is TRBJ2-1; TRBD1 matches at 8 bases. Germline CDR1 reads GTSNPN; CDR2 reads SVGIG (reference sequence). CDR3 length: 13 residues. V was clipped by 7 bases and J by 0 bases; unmatched bases: 2. The CDR3: CASTGGSYNEQFF. In DNA form, the CDR3 reads TGTGCCTCAACAGGGGGCTCCTACAATGAGCAGTTCTTC. Full variable domain (remainder filled in from reference TRBV30 and TRBJ2-1): SQTIHQWPATLVQPVGSPLSLECTVEGTSNPNLYWYRQAAGRGLQLLFYSVGIGQISSEVPQNLSASRPQDRQFILSSKKLLLSDSGFYLCASTGGSYNEQFFGPGTRLTVL.

The rearrangement uses TRBV12-3 or TRBV12-4 and TRBJ2-7, with D perhaps matching TRBD1 (6 bases). This CDR3 contains 13 residues. Trimming removed 8 bases from V and 0 bases from J, with 11 bases in between. CDR3 bases: TGTGCCAGCTTGAACAGGGACTCCTACGAGCAGTACTTC. Translation gives CASLNRDSYEQYF.

Remarks on this clone: Different DNA sequences within this sample yield the same CDR3. This chain joins TRBV24-1 and TRBJ1-2; 11 nucleotides agree with TRBD1. The germline V gene has CDR1 KGHDR and CDR2 SFDVKD. The CDR3 loop spans 14 amino acids. V was pared by 3 bases and J by 6 bases, with 2 bases of the junction left unmatched. CDR3 DNA: TGTGCCACCAGTGATCCGGGACAGGGGGATGGCTACACCTTC. Protein: CATSDPGQGDGYTF.